These T cell receptor beta chains were read from a single sample in a study of T cell repertoires in cytomegalovirus infection. A single record per CDR3 protein comes from TCRdb applying MiXCR to the reads. Of tens of thousands of distinct CDR3 sequences in the sample, around 21% are singletons; the top ten hold roughly 50%. Antigens for these TCRs are unknown. The specimen comprised CD8+ T cells from cultured PBMCs, sampled from culture after CMV antigen stimulation. The source is a human donor in good health (CMV status not recorded). Some clones in this sample may be carry-over from other donors' samples. Both conserved end residues are part of each CDR3. D genes are given only for firm matches. For some rows the clone size is stated as once, few or many, or as a class when expanded; others skip it.

size	V	D	J	DNA	CDR3
many	TRBV6-2/TRBV6-3	TRBD2	TRBJ2-7	TGTGCCAGCAGCCCCCACCTCAGCGGGAGGTCGAGCGAGCAGTACTTC	CASSPHLSGRSSEQYF
few	TRBV7-9	TRBD2	TRBJ2-3	TGTGCCAGCAGCCCGACGTTAAGCGGGGAATCGGGGAATACGCAGTATTTT	CASSPTLSGESGNTQYF
.	TRBV20-1	TRBD1	TRBJ2-7	TGCAGTGCTCGATCCGGACAGGGGGACTACGAGCAGTACTTC	CSARSGQGDYEQYF
.	TRBV6-5	.	TRBJ1-1	TGTGCCAGCAGTTACTCGATCCCGGGGAACACTGAAGCTTTCTTT	CASSYSIPGNTEAFF
.	TRBV11-3	.	TRBJ1-4	TGTGCCAGCAGCTTAAGAGCCGTAGCCCCTAATGAAAAACTGTTTTTT	CASSLRAVAPNEKLFF
.	TRBV27	.	TRBJ1-1	TGTGCCAGCAGTAATGGCTTCAACACTGAAGCTTTCTTT	CASSNGFNTEAFF
few	TRBV19	.	TRBJ2-7	TGTGCCAGTAGTAGGGCAGGGAGTGGCCACGAGCAGTACTTC	CASSRAGSGHEQYF
.	TRBV9	.	TRBJ2-7	TGTGCCAGCAGCGTAGCACAGGGTAACGAGCAGTACTTC	CASSVAQGNEQYF
many	TRBV4-3	.	TRBJ2-1	TGCGCCAGCAGCGGAGCCGGGGGAGCTTTAAACAATGAGCAGTTCTTC	CASSGAGGALNNEQFF
.	TRBV4-3	.	TRBJ1-6	TGCGCCAGCAGCCAGGGGGCGACGGATAATTCACCCCTCCACTTT	CASSQGATDNSPLHF
medium-sized	TRBV7-8	TRBD1	TRBJ1-2	TGTGCCAGCAGCTCGCTAGGGGGGACAGGGGGGTATGGCTACACCTTC	CASSSLGGTGGYGYTF
many	TRBV4-3	.	TRBJ1-3	TGCGCCAGCAGCCAAGGCCCCACCAGGGGCTCTGGAAACACCATATATTTT	CASSQGPTRGSGNTIYF
few	TRBV19	TRBD1	TRBJ2-3	TGTGCCAGTAGTATAAGGGGGGGACAGGGGAGCACAGATACGCAGTATTTT	CASSIRGGQGSTDTQYF
many	TRBV7-6	TRBD2	TRBJ2-2	TGTGCCAGCAGCCGTAGCGTAAGACTAGCGGGAGAGGGGTCCGGGGAGCTGTTTTTT	CASSRSVRLAGEGSGELFF
.	TRBV7-3	.	TRBJ2-2	TGTGCCAGCAGCCATGGAAGCACCGGGGAGCTGTTTTTT	CASSHGSTGELFF
.	TRBV7-9	.	TRBJ2-7	TGTGCCAGCAGCTTAACGGTCGGCAAGAACCTCTACGAGCAGTACTTC	CASSLTVGKNLYEQYF
few	TRBV19	.	TRBJ2-1	TGTGCCAGTAACAACAGGAAGTCCTACAATGAGCAGTTCTTC	CASNNRKSYNEQFF
many	TRBV7-9	.	TRBJ2-3	TGTGCCACGGAGGGACAAAACACAGATACGCAGTATTTT	CATEGQNTDTQYF
.	TRBV6-2/TRBV6-3	.	TRBJ2-7	TGTGCCAGCAGTTACACAGAAACCTACGAGCAGTACTTC	CASSYTETYEQYF
few	TRBV6-2/TRBV6-3	TRBD1	TRBJ1-1	TGTGCCAGCAGTTACCCGGGACAGATGAACACTGAAGCTTTCTTT	CASSYPGQMNTEAFF
.	TRBV12-5	.	TRBJ2-5	TGTGCTAGTGGTTTGGCCGGGACGACAGAGACCCAGTACTTC	CASGLAGTTETQYF
.	TRBV4-3	.	TRBJ1-1	TGCGCCAGCAGCCAAGTAAAAGGGCACATGGGGGCTGAAGCTTTCTTT	CASSQVKGHMGAEAFF
.	TRBV20-1	TRBD2	TRBJ2-5	TGCAGTGCTATTCCCGGGACTACCGGGGCGGGGGAGACCCAGTACTTC	CSAIPGTTGAGETQYF
.	TRBV27	TRBD2	TRBJ2-7	TGTGCCAGCAGTTTATCGGCGGCGGGGGGGGCCTCCTACGAGCAGTACTTC	CASSLSAAGGASYEQYF
many	TRBV7-2	TRBD1	TRBJ1-5	TGTGCCAGCAGCTTAGGGGGAACAGGGGGCAATCAGCCCCAGCATTTT	CASSLGGTGGNQPQHF
.	TRBV29-1	.	TRBJ1-1	TGCAGCGTGCTGACAGGAATGAACACTGAAGCTTTCTTT	CSVLTGMNTEAFF
many	TRBV7-8	.	TRBJ2-1	TGTGCCAGCAGCTTAGGTCGAGATGAGCAGTTCTTC	CASSLGRDEQFF
.	TRBV7-9	.	TRBJ1-3	TGTGCCAGCAGTCCGTGGGGAGACACCATATATTTT	CASSPWGDTIYF
few	TRBV30	.	TRBJ2-5	TGTGCCTGGAGTGTACTATTCCAAGAGACCCAGTACTTC	CAWSVLFQETQYF
few	TRBV7-3	TRBD1	TRBJ1-2	TGTGCCAGCAGCTTTGGGACAGGGGGAGGCTACACCTTC	CASSFGTGGGYTF
.	TRBV27	.	TRBJ2-7	TGTGCCAGCAGTTTGGGTGGGGCCAGCTCCTACGAGCAGTACTTC	CASSLGGASSYEQYF
.	TRBV4-3	TRBD2	TRBJ2-5	TGCGCCAGCAGCCAAGATGGGCTAGCGGGGGGGGAGACCCAGTACTTC	CASSQDGLAGGETQYF
.	TRBV29-1	TRBD1	TRBJ1-5	TGCAGCGCTCGACAGGGGTTGGAGCCCCAGCATTTT	CSARQGLEPQHF
few	TRBV6-6	.	TRBJ2-1	TGTGCCAGCAGTCCCCTGACGGAGGACGAGCAGTTCTTC	CASSPLTEDEQFF
.	TRBV6-2/TRBV6-3	TRBD2	TRBJ2-7	TGTGCCAGCGGTTCGCGACTAGCGGGAGCCTTCTACGAGCAGTACTTC	CASGSRLAGAFYEQYF